This T cell receptor beta chain was sequenced in a study of blood T cells in healthy people across ages. This clonotype was picked up a small number of times. V gave up 6 bases and J gave up 3 bases; unmatched junction bases: 4. Looked up from germline, CDR1 is SNHLY and CDR2 is FYNNEI. The CDR3 is 14 amino acids. PCR was performed a second time for about 6 to 12 cycles using a sample-barcoded 5' primer and a J-beta primer mix. TCRdb ran MiXCR on the 5' RACE reads and lists one entry per CDR3 protein. This sample has 1.5 million to 2 million distinct CDR3 sequences, with more than 35% found just once.

The specimen sequenced was blood. The chain combines TRBV2 with TRBJ2-2; 7 positions match TRBD1. This TCR was recovered from a human donor in good health. This chain's CDR3 is CASRGDSYTGELFF. For the CDR3, the DNA is TGTGCCAGCAGGGGGGACAGCTACACCGGGGAGCTGTTTTTT.